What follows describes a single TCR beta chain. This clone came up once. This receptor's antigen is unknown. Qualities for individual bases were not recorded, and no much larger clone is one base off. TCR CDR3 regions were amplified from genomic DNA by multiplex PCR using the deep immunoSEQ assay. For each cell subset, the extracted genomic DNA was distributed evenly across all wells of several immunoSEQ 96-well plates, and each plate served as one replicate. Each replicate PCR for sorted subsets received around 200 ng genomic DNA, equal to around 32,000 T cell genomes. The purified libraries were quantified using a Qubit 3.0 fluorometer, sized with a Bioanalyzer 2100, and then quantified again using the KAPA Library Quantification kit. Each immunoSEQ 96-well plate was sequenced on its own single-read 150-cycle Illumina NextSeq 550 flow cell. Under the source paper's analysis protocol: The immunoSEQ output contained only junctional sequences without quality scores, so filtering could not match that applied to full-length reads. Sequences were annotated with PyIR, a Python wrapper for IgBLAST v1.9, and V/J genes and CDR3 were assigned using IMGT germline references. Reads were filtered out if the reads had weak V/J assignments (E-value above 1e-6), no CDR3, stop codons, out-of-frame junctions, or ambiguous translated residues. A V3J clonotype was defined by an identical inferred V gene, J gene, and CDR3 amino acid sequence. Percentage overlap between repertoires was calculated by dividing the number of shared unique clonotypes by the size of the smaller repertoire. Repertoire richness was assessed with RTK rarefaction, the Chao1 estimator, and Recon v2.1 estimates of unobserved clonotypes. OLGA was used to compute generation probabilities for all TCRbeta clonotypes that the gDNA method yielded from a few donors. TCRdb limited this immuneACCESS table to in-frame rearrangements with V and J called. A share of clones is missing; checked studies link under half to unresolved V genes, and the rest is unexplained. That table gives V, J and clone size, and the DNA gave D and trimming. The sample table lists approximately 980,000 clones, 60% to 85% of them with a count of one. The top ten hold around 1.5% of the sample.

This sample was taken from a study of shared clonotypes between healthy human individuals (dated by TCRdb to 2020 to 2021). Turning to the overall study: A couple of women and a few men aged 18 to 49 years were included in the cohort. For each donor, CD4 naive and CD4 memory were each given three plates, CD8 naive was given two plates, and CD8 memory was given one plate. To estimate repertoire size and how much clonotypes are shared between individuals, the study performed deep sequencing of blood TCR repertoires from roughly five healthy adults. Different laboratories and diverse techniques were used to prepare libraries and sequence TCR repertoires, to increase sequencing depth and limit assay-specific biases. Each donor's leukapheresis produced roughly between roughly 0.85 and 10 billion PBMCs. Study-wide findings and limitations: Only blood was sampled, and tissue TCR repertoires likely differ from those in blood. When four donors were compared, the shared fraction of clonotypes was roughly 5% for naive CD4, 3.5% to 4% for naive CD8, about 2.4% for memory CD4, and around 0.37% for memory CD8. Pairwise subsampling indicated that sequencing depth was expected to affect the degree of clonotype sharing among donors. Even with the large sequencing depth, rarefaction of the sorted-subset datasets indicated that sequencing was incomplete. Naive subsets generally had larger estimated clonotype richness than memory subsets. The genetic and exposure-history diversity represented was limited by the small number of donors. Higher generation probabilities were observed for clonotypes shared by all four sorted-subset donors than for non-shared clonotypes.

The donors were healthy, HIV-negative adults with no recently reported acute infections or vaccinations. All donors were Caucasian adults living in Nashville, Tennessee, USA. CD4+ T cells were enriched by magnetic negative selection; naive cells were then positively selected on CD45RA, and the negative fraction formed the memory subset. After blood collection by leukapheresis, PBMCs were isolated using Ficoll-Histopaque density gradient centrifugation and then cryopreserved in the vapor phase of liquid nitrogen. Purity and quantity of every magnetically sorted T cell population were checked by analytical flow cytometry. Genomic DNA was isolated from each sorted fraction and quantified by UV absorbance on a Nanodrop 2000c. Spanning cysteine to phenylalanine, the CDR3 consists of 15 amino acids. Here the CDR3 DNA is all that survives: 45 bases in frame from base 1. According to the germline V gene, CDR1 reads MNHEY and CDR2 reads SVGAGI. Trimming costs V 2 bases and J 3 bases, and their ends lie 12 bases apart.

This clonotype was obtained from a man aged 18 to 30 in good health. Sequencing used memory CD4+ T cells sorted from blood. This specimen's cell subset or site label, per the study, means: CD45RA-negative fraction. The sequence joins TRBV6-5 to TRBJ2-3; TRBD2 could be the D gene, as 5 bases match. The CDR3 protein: CASSYQLAGTDTQYF. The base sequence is TGTGCCAGCAGTTACCAGCTAGCTGGGACAGATACGCAGTATTTT.